This T cell receptor (beta chain) is from a study of early T cells in non-severe SARS-CoV-2 infection. Overall study context: The study sequenced bulk RNA from unsorted whole blood, with chains unpaired. Study-level findings and limits: Matching against VDJdb likely underestimated virus-specific expansions, favoring anti-spike CD8.

The ends were cut back, 3 bases at V and 5 bases at J, with 10 bases in the middle. This CDR3 has 13 residues. CDR1 is ENHRY and CDR2 is SYGVKD in the germline V gene. Unique molecular identifiers were added to individual cDNA molecules. MiXCR, run by TCRdb on the 5' RACE reads, gives a single entry per CDR3 protein. The sample consists of fewer than 85,000 distinct CDR3 sequences, around 17% of them appearing once. A word on this clonotype: Its antigen is currently unknown.

The clonotype originates from an adult who was a healthcare worker with PCR-confirmed SARS-CoV-2 infection or an uninfected control (not recorded which). V is TRBV10-3 and J is TRBJ2-5; D gene ambiguous. The sample consisted of whole blood. The CDR3 nucleotides read TGTGCCATCAGTGACAGGCTACAGGAGACCCAGTACTTC. This translates into CAISDRLQETQYF.